Included here is one TCR beta chain sequence, with context. What it recognizes is unknown. Primers: 60 Vbeta forward and 13 Jbeta reverse. Sequencing was performed with immunoSEQ multiplex PCR; in TCRdb, only in-frame clones are kept and a portion is missing. The sample lists over 40,000 clones, roughly 80% seen once, with approximately 2.5% in the top ten. This sample is part of a study of cytomegalovirus exposure and HLA in healthy donors. This CDR3 is built from 15 residues. The V and J ends lost 0 bases and 4 bases respectively, with 13 bases between them. Looked up from germline, CDR1 is SGDLS and CDR2 is YYNGEE. Study-wide results and limits: It was only CMV serostatus that was available as immune exposure information. Within a later analysis, the majority of CMV-associated TCR beta chains appeared HLA-restricted. Associated with HLA alleles at 0.05 false discovery rate in a later analysis were over 15,000 TCR beta sequences.

Sequencing was carried out using PBMCs. The genes are TRBV9 and TRBJ1-2, with D maybe TRBD1 (6 bases). This clonotype was sampled from a woman in her thirties or forties in good health and CMV-seropositive. The CDR3 DNA sequence: TGTGCCAGCAGCGTAGGGGGGCGGGTCTCCTATGGCTACACCTTC. It codes for CASSVGGRVSYGYTF. The variable domain in full, with the rest retrieved from reference TRBV9 and TRBJ1-2, is DSGVTQTPKHLITATGQRVTLRCSPRSGDLSVYWYQQSLDQGLQFLIQYYNGEERAKGNILERFSAQQFPDLHSELNLSSLELGDSALYFCASSVGGRVSYGYTFGSGTRLTVV.